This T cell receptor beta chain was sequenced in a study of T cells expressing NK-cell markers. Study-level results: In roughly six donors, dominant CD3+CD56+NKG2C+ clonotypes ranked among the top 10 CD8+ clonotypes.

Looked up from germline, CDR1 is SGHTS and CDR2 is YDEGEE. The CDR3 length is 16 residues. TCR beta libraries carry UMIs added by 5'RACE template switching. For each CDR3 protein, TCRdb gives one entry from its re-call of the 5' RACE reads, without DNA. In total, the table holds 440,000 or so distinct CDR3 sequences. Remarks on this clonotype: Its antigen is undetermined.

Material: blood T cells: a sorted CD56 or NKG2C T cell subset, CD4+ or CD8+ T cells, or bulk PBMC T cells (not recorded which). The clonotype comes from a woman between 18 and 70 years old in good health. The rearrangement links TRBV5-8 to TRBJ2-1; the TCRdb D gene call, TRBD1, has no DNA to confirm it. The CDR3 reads CASSLGVGTGVNEQFF.